This T cell receptor (beta chain) was sequenced for a study of T cells in Graves' hyperthyroidism and ophthalmopathy. Study-level points and caveats: The model foresaw ophthalmopathy a median 6.5 months prior to onset. Most clonotypes expanded in the thyroid (above 0.001) were also present in blood. Ophthalmopathy and stable hyperthyroidism were separated by a 13 V-J model.

The table lists this clonotype with many counts. The antigen remains undetermined. RNA transcripts were the template for amplifying TCR beta CDR3 regions. The HTBI primer set was used in a first-round RT-PCR of the TCR CDR3. TCRdb itself ran the multiplex PCR reads through MiXCR, one entry per CDR3 protein. Of some 740,000 distinct CDR3 sequences in the sample, 13% to 15% were seen once. The clonotype was recovered from a woman in her late teens or twenties with Graves' hyperthyroidism. Sequencing used blood.

The CDR3 nucleotides read TGCAGTGCTAGTGGGGCAGGGGGTGACAATCAGCCCCAGCATTTT. Protein product: CSASGAGGDNQPQHF. The chain joins TRBV20-1 to TRBJ1-5; 7 nucleotides align to TRBD1. Trimming cost V 3 bases and J 3 bases; bases outside gene matches: 8. CDR1 and CDR2 (germline): DFQATT, SNEGSKA (reference sequence). CDR3 length: 15 amino acids.